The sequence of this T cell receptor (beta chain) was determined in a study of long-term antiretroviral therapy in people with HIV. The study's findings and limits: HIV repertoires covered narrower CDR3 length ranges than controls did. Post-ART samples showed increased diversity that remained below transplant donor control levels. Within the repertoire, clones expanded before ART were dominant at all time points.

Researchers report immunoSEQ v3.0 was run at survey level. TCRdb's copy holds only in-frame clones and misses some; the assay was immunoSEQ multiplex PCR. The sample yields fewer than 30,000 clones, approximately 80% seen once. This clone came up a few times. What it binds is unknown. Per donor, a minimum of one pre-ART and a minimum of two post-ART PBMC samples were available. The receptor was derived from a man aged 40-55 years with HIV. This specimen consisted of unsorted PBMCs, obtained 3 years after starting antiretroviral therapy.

The CDR3 here is CASSLWTGANSPLHF. In nucleotides, the CDR3 is TGTGCCAGCAGCTTGTGGACAGGAGCTAATTCACCCCTCCACTTT. The rearrangement links TRBV5-6 to TRBJ1-6; 7 nucleotides align to TRBD1. There are 15 residues in the CDR3. Germline lookup yields CDR1 SGHDT and CDR2 YYEEEE. Trimming took 1 base from V and 6 from J; bases not matched to a gene: 4.